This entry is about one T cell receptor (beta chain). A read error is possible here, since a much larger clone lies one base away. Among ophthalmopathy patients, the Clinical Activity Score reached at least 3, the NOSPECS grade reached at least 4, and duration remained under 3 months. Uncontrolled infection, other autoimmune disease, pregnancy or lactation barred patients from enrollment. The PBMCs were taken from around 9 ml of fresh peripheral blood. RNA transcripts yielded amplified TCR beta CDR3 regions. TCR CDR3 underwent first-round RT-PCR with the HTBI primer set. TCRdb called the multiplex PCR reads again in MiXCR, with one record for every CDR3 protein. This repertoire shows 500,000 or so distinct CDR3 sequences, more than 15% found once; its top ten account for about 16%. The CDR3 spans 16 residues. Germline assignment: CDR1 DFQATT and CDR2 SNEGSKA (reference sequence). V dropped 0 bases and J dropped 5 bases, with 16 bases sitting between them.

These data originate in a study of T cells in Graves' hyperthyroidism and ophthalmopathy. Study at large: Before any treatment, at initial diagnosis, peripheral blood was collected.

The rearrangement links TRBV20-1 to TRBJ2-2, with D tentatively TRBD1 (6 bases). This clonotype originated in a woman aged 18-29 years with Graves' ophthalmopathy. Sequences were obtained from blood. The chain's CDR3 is CSARDRYRQGTGELFF. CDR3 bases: TGCAGTGCTAGAGATCGTTACCGGCAGGGGACCGGGGAGCTGTTTTTT.